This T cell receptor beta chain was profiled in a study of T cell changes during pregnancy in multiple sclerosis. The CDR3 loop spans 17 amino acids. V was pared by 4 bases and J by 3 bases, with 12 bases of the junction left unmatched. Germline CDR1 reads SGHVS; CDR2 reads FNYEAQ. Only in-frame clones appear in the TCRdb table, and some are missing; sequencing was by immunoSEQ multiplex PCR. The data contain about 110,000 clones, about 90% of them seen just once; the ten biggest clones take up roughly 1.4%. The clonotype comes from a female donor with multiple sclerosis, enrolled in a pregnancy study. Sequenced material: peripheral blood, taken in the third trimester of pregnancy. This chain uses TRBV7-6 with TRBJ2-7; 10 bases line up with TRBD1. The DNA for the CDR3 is TGTGCCAGCAGCTCACTCCCGGGACAGGGGACTCTCTACGAGCAGTACTTC. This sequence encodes CASSSLPGQGTLYEQYF.